This is a list of T cell receptor beta chains from one sample in a study of blood T cell repertoires in COVID-19. Sequenced by immunoSEQ multiplex PCR; TCRdb stores in-frame clones only, minus some. The sample consists of over 30,000 clones, approximately 86% of them appearing once. Sequencing input: peripheral blood. The receptors originated from a human donor in a cohort sampled during active COVID-19. CDR3s leave out the opening cysteine and the closing phenylalanine or tryptophan. Fields, in order: CDR3 protein, V gene, J gene, CDR3 length.

cdr3_aa: ASSPELAPGNEQF
v_call: TRBV27
j_call: TRBJ2-1
cdr3_length: 13

cdr3_aa: ATRDYTDTQY
v_call: TRBV19
j_call: TRBJ2-3
cdr3_length: 10

cdr3_aa: ASSIPGQGSYEQY
v_call: TRBV19
j_call: TRBJ2-7
cdr3_length: 13

cdr3_aa: ASSRALAGNNEQF
v_call: TRBV6-2/TRBV6-3
j_call: TRBJ2-1
cdr3_length: 13

cdr3_aa: ASSLGGGRGNYEQY
v_call: TRBV5-1
j_call: TRBJ2-7
cdr3_length: 14

cdr3_aa: AIRILAPSGYEQY
v_call: TRBV6-5
j_call: TRBJ2-7
cdr3_length: 13

cdr3_aa: ASSREPGGTDTQY
v_call: TRBV27
j_call: TRBJ2-3
cdr3_length: 13

cdr3_aa: ASSLEGHEQY
v_call: TRBV11-3
j_call: TRBJ2-7
cdr3_length: 10

cdr3_aa: SVPISLAMNTGELF
v_call: TRBV29-1
j_call: TRBJ2-2
cdr3_length: 14

cdr3_aa: ASSSPTGVYETNEKLF
v_call: TRBV28
j_call: TRBJ1-4
cdr3_length: 16

cdr3_aa: ASSVTGEQNEQF
v_call: TRBV9
j_call: TRBJ2-1
cdr3_length: 12

cdr3_aa: ASRASGAYEQY
v_call: TRBV14
j_call: TRBJ2-7
cdr3_length: 11

cdr3_aa: ASSQTGPDTQY
v_call: TRBV14
j_call: TRBJ2-3
cdr3_length: 11

cdr3_aa: ASSRGQGAYEQY
v_call: TRBV4-3
j_call: TRBJ2-7
cdr3_length: 12

cdr3_aa: ASTPREDDKLF
v_call: TRBV7-9
j_call: TRBJ1-4
cdr3_length: 11

cdr3_aa: ASSLGTPWDQETQY
v_call: TRBV7-2
j_call: TRBJ2-5
cdr3_length: 14

cdr3_aa: ATSETSGSNTGELF
v_call: TRBV24-1
j_call: TRBJ2-2
cdr3_length: 14

cdr3_aa: ASSPSGQGETQY
v_call: TRBV18
j_call: TRBJ2-5
cdr3_length: 12

cdr3_aa: ASSGTGTSEDEQF
v_call: TRBV6-5
j_call: TRBJ2-1
cdr3_length: 13

cdr3_aa: ASSLSPTGGANQPQH
v_call: TRBV5-1
j_call: TRBJ1-5
cdr3_length: 15

cdr3_aa: ASSLRGMNTEAF
v_call: TRBV11-3
j_call: TRBJ1-1
cdr3_length: 12

cdr3_aa: ASRPGAGGRAGELF
v_call: TRBV9
j_call: TRBJ2-2
cdr3_length: 14

cdr3_aa: ASSETTGGQETQY
v_call: TRBV11-3
j_call: TRBJ2-5
cdr3_length: 13

cdr3_aa: ASSLDTRNTEAF
v_call: TRBV5-1
j_call: TRBJ1-1
cdr3_length: 12

cdr3_aa: ASARGDEQF
v_call: TRBV9
j_call: TRBJ2-1
cdr3_length: 9

cdr3_aa: ASSELGRASPLH
v_call: TRBV6-1
j_call: TRBJ1-6
cdr3_length: 12

cdr3_aa: ASSSGGDAYNEQF
v_call: TRBV5-1
j_call: TRBJ2-1
cdr3_length: 13

cdr3_aa: ASSRDRGREETQY
v_call: TRBV5-4
j_call: TRBJ2-5
cdr3_length: 13

cdr3_aa: ASPRDRGYEQY
v_call: TRBV6-5
j_call: TRBJ2-7
cdr3_length: 11

cdr3_aa: ASSIAAAQETQY
v_call: TRBV5-1
j_call: TRBJ2-5
cdr3_length: 12

cdr3_aa: ASSLGPPQGAF
v_call: TRBV5-1
j_call: TRBJ1-1
cdr3_length: 11

cdr3_aa: ASSLGGGIYNEQF
v_call: TRBV28
j_call: TRBJ2-1
cdr3_length: 13

cdr3_aa: AARTSGSGLDEQF
v_call: TRBV10-3
j_call: TRBJ2-1
cdr3_length: 13

cdr3_aa: ASSQTTSGRVPDTQY
v_call: TRBV7-8
j_call: TRBJ2-3
cdr3_length: 15

cdr3_aa: ASGAGTSVNEQF
v_call: TRBV28
j_call: TRBJ2-1
cdr3_length: 12

cdr3_aa: ASSPTGFIYEQY
v_call: TRBV18
j_call: TRBJ2-7
cdr3_length: 12

cdr3_aa: ASSLSMFETQY
v_call: TRBV7-3
j_call: TRBJ2-5
cdr3_length: 11

cdr3_aa: ASSASSGGTVWTQY
v_call: TRBV19
j_call: TRBJ2-5
cdr3_length: 14

cdr3_aa: ASSPPGAGAYNEQF
v_call: TRBV11-2
j_call: TRBJ2-1
cdr3_length: 14

cdr3_aa: ASSPIRGGRNTGELF
v_call: TRBV18
j_call: TRBJ2-2
cdr3_length: 15